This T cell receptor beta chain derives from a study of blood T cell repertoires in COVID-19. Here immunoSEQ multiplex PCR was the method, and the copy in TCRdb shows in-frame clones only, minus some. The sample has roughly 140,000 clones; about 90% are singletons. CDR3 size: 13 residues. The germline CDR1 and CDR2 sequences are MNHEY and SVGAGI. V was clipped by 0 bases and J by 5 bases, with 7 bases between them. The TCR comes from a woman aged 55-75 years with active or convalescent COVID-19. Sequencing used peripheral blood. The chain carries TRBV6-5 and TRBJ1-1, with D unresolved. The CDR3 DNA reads TGTGCCAGCAGTTACTCCCCTGAGACTGAAGCTTTCTTT. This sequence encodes CASSYSPETEAFF.